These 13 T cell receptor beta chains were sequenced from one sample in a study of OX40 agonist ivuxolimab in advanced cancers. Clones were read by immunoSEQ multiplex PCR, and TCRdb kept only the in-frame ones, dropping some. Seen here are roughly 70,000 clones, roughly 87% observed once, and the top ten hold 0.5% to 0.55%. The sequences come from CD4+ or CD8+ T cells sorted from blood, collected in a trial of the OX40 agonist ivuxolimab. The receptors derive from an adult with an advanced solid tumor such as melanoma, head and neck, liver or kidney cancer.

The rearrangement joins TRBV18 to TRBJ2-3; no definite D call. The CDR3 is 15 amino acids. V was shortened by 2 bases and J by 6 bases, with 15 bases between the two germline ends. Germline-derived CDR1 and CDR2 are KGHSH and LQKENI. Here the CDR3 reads CASSPGSNNPDTQYF. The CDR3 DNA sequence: TGTGCCAGCTCACCAGGTTCCAATAATCCGGATACGCAGTATTTT.

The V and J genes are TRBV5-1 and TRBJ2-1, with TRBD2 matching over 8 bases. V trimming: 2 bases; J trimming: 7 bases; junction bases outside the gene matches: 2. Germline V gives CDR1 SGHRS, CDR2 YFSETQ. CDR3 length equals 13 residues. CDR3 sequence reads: CASSFPSGNEQFF. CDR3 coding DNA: TGCGCCAGCAGCTTCCCTAGCGGGAATGAGCAGTTCTTC.

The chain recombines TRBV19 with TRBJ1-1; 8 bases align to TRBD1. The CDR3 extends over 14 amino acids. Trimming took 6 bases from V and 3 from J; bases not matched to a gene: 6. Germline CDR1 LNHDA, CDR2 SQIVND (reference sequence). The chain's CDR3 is CASSRRGLDTEAFF. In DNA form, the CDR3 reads TGTGCCAGTAGCCGCAGGGGGCTTGACACTGAAGCTTTCTTT.

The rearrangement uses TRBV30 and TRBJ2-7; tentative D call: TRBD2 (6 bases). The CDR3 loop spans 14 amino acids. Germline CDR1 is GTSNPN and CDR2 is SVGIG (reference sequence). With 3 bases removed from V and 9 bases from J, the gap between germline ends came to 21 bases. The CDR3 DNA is TGTGCCTGGAGCGAACTAGAGACTACCGGGGGGCAGTACTTC. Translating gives CAWSELETTGGQYF.

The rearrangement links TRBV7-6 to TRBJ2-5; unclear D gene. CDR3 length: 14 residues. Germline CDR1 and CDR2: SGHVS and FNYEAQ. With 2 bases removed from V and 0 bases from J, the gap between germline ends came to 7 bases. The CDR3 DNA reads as TGTGCCAGCAGCTTATTACAGAACCAAGAGACCCAGTACTTC. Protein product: CASSLLQNQETQYF. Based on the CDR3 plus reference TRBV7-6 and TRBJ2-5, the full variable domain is GAGVSQSPRYKVTKRGQDVALRCDPISGHVSLYWYRQALGQGPEFLTYFNYEAQQDKSGLPNDRFSAERPEGSISTLTIQRTEQRDSAMYRCASSLLQNQETQYFGPGTRLLVL.

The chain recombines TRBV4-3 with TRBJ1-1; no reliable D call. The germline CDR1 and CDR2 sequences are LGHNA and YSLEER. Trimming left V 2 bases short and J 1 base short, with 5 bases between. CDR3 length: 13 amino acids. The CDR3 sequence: CASSQRGNTEAFF. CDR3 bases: TGCGCCAGCAGCCAACGAGGGAACACTGAAGCTTTCTTT.

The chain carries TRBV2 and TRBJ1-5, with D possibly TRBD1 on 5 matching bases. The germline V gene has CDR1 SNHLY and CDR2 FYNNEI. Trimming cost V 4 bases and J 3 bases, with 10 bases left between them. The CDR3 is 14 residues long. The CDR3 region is CASSGRDPNQPQHF. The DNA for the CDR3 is TGTGCCAGCAGTGGACGGGACCCCAATCAGCCCCAGCATTTT.

The CDR3 protein is CASSYDGGREKLFF. DNA of the CDR3: TGTGCCAGCAGTTACGACGGGGGCCGTGAAAAACTGTTTTTT. The chain recombines TRBV6-5 with TRBJ1-4, with D possibly being TRBD1 (6 bases). Deletions cut 2 bases from V and 7 bases from J, with 11 bases between. Germline V gives CDR1 MNHEY, CDR2 SVGAGI. The CDR3 loop spans 14 amino acids.

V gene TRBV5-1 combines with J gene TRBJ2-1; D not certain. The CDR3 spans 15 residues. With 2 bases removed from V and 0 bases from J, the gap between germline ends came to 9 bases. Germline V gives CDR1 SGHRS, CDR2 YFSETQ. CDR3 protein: CASSFTPSSYNEQFF. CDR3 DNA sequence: TGCGCCAGCAGCTTCACACCCAGCTCCTACAATGAGCAGTTCTTC.

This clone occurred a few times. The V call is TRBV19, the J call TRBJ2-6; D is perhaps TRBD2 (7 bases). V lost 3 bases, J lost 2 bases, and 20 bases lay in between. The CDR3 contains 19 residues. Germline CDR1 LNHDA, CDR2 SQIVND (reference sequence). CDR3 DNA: TGTGCCAGTAGTATCAAACGACCGGGGGGCATAGCTGGGGCCAACGTCCTGACTTTC. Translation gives CASSIKRPGGIAGANVLTF.

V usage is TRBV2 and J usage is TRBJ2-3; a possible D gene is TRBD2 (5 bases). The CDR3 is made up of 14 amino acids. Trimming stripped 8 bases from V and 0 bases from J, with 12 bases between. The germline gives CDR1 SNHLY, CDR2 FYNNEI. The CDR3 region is CASCRRSSTDTQYF. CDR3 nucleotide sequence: TGTGCCAGCTGTCGGAGGTCTAGCACAGATACGCAGTATTTT.

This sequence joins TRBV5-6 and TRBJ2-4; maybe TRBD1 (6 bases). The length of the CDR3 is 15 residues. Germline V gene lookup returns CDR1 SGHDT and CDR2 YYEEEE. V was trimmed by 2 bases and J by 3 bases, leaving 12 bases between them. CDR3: CASSFRGSGKNIQYF. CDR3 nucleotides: TGTGCCAGCAGCTTTAGGGGGTCGGGCAAAAACATTCAGTACTTC.

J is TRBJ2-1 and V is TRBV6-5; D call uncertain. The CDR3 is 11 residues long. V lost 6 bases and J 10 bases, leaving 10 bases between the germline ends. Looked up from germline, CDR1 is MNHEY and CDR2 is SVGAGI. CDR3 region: CASSPDVEQFF. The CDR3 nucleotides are TGTGCCAGCAGCCCTGACGTGGAGCAGTTCTTC.